These T cell receptor beta chains were read from a single sample in a study of T-cell reconstitution after alpha-beta-depleted transplantation in children. TCRdb redid the calling of the PCR reads with MiXCR, one entry per CDR3 protein. The sample lists about 370,000 distinct CDR3 sequences, around 20% occurring once. The sample consisted of PBMCs from the stem cell graft donor, taken from the stem cell graft. These receptors came from a human donor who donated a stem cell graft to a child with acute myeloid leukemia. Both conserved end residues are trimmed from each CDR3. The order of the fields is CDR3 length, V gene, CDR3 protein.

len: 12; v_gene: TRBV12-3/TRBV12-4; CDR3aa: ASTGDSGSYEQY
len: 12; v_gene: TRBV7-6; CDR3aa: ASSLWGDTDTQY
len: 13; v_gene: TRBV11-2; CDR3aa: ASRTVTGVRETQY
len: 11; v_gene: TRBV6-2/TRBV6-3; CDR3aa: ASSYRGYNEQF
len: 14; v_gene: TRBV9; CDR3aa: ASSVDSGSSYNEQF
len: 9; v_gene: TRBV20-1; CDR3aa: GAELYNEQF
len: 16; v_gene: TRBV25-1; CDR3aa: ASSEYGDRISGANVLT
len: 15; v_gene: TRBV15; CDR3aa: ATSRTDVGLAKNIQY
len: 12; v_gene: TRBV20-1; CDR3aa: SASLGTDSYEQY
len: 11; v_gene: TRBV5-1; CDR3aa: ASSLGQHNEQF
len: 11; v_gene: TRBV7-6; CDR3aa: ASSHRESYEQY
len: 12; v_gene: TRBV20-1; CDR3aa: SAQKGQINTEAF
len: 15; v_gene: TRBV28; CDR3aa: ASSLLGLAGEGYEQY
len: 11; v_gene: TRBV27; CDR3aa: ASSFARTYEQY
len: 13; v_gene: TRBV7-2; CDR3aa: ASSPWTSGPYEQY
len: 13; v_gene: TRBV4-1; CDR3aa: ASSRVTSATNEQF
len: 13; v_gene: TRBV24-1; CDR3aa: ATSDLRGGLYEQY
len: 14; v_gene: TRBV4-3; CDR3aa: ASSQSGTSSTDTQY
len: 10; v_gene: TRBV5-1; CDR3aa: ASSLDGDTQY
len: 12; v_gene: TRBV20-1; CDR3aa: SARDPGRSYGYT